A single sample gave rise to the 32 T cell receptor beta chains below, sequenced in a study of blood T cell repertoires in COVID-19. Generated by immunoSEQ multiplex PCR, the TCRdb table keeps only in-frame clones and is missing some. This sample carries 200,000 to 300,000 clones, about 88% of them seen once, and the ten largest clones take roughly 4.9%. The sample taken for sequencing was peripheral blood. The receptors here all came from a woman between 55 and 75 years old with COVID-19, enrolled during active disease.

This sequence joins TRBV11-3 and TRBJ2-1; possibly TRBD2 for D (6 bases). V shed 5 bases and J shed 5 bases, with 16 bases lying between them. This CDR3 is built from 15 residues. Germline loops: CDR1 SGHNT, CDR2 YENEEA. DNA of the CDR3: TGTGCCAGCAGCATCCGGGACTCTAACAACAATGAGCAGTTCTTC. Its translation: CASSIRDSNNNEQFF.

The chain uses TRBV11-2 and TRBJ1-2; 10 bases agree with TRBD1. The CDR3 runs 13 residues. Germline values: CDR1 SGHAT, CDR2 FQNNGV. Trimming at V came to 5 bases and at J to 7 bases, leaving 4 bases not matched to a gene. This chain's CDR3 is CASSPGDRGGYTF. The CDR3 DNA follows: TGTGCCAGCAGCCCCGGGGACAGGGGTGGCTACACCTTC.

CDR3 nucleotide sequence: TGTGCCACCAGTGATCGGACAGGGATAAGGGCAGATACGCAGTATTTT. As protein: CATSDRTGIRADTQYF. This chain links TRBV24-1 with TRBJ2-3; 8 bases map to TRBD1. The ends lost 3 bases at V and 4 bases at J; junction bases unmatched: 8. The CDR3 runs 16 residues. Germline V gene data show CDR1 as KGHDR and CDR2 as SFDVKD.

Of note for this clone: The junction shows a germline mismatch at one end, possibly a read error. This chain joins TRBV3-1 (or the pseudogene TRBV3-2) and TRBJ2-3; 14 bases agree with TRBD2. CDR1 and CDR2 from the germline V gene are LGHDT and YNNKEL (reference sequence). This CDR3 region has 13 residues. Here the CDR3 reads CASRTGTSGSLRF. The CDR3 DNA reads TGTGCCAGCAGAACTGGGACTAGCGGGAGCCTGAGGTTT.

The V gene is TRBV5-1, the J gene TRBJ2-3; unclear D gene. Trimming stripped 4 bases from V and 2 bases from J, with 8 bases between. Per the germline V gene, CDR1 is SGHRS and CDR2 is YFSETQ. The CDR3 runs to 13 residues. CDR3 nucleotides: TGCGCCAGCAGCCGCAGTATCACAGATACGCAGTATTTT. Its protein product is CASSRSITDTQYF.

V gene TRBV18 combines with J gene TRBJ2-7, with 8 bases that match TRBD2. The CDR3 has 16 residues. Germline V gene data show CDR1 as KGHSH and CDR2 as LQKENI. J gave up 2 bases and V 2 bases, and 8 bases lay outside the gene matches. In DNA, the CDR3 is TGTGCCAGCTCACCAGTCGATAGCGGGACCACCTACGAGCAGTACTTC. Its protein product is CASSPVDSGTTYEQYF.

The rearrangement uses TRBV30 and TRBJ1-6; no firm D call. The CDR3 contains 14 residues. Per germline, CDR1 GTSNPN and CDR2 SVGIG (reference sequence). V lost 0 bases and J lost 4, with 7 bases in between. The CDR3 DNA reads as TGTGCCTGGAGTGTACAACGTTATAATTCACCCCTCCACTTT. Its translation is CAWSVQRYNSPLHF.

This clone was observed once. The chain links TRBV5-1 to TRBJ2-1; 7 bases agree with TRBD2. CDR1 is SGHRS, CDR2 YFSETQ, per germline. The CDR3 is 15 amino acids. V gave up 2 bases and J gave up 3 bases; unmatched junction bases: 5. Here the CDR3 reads CASSFAGVDYNEQFF. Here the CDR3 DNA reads TGCGCCAGCAGCTTTGCGGGAGTAGACTACAATGAGCAGTTCTTC.

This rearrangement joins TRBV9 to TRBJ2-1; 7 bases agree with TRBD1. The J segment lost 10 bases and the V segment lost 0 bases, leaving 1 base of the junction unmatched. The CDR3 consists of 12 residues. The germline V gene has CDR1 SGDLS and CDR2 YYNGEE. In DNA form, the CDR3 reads TGTGCCAGCAGCGTAGGGACAGGCGAGCAGTTCTTC. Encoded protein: CASSVGTGEQFF.

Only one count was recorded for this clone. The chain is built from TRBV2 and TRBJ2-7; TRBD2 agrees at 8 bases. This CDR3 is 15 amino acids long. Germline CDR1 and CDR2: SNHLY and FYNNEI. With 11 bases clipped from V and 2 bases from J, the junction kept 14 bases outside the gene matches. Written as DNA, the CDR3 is TGTGCCTCAAGCAGCCCGGGGGGGGCAACCTACGAGCAGTACTTC. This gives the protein CASSSPGGATYEQYF.

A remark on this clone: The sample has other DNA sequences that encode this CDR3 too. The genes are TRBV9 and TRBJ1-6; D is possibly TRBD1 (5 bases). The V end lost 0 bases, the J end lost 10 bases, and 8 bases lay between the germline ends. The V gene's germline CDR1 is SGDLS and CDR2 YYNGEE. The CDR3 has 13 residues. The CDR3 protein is CASSVGRDSPLHF. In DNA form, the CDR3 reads TGTGCCAGCAGCGTAGGGAGGGACTCACCCCTCCACTTT.

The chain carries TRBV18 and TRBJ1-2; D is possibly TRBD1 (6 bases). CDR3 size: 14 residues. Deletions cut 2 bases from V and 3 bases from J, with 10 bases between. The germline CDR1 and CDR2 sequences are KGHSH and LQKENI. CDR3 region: CASSPDRPDYGYTF. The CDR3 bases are TGTGCCAGCTCACCAGACAGGCCAGACTATGGCTACACCTTC.

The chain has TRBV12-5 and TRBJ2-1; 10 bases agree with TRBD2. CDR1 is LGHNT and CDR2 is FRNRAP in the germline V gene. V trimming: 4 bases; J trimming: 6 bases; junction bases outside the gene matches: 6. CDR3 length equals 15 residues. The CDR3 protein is CASGYDTSGANEQFF. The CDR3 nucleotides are TGTGCTAGTGGTTATGACACTAGCGGGGCCAATGAGCAGTTCTTC.

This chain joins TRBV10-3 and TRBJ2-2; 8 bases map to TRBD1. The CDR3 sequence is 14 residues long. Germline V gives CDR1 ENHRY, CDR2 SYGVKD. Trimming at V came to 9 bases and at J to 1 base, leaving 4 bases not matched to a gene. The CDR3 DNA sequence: TGTGCCATACAAGGGACAGGGAACACCGGGGAGCTGTTTTTT. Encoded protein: CAIQGTGNTGELFF.

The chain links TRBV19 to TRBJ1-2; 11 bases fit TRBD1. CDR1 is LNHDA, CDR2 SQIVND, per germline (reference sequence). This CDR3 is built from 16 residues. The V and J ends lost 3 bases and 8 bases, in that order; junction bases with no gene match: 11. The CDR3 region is CASSMARDRGIGGYTF. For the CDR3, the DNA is TGTGCCAGTAGTATGGCTCGGGACAGGGGGATAGGAGGCTACACCTTC.

DNA for the CDR3: TGTGCCAGCAGCACTACTTCCTCTGGGGCCAACGTCCTGACTTTC. Translation: CASSTTSSGANVLTF. This chain links TRBV9 with TRBJ2-6, with no clear D. Germline V lookup: CDR1 SGDLS, CDR2 YYNGEE. Trimming stripped 4 bases from V and 0 bases from J, with 8 bases between. The CDR3 has 15 residues.

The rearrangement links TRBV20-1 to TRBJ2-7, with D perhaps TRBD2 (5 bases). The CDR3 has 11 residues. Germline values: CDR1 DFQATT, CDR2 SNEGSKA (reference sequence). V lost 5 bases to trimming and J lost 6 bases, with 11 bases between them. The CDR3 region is CSASTSSEQYF. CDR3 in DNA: TGCAGTGCTTCAACTAGTTCCGAGCAGTACTTC.

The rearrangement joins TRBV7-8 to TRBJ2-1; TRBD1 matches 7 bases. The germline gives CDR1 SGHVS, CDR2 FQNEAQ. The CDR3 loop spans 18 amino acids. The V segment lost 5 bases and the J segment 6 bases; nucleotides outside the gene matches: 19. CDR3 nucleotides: TGTGCCAGCAGCCCACAGAGGGACAGATCGAGGGTTTCCAATGAGCAGTTCTTC. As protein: CASSPQRDRSRVSNEQFF. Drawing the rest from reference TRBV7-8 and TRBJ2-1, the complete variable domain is GAGVSQSPRYKVAKRGQDVALRCDPISGHVSLFWYQQALGQGPEFLTYFQNEAQLDKSGLPSDRFFAERPEGSVSTLKIQRTQQEDSAVYLCASSPQRDRSRVSNEQFFGPGTRLTVL.

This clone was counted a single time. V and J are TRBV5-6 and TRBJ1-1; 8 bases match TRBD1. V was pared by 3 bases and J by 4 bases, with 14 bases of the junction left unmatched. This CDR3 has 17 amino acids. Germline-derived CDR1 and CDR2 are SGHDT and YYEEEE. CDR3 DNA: TGTGCCAGCAGCTCGATTGGTCAGGGGGCGCGACTCACTGAAGCTTTCTTT. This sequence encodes CASSSIGQGARLTEAFF.

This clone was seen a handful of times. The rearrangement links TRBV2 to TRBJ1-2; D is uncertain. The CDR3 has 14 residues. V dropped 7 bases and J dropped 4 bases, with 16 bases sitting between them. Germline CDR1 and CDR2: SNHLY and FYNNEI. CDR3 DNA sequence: TGTGCCAGCACCGTAGTCCCGTCGGGCTATGGCTACACCTTC. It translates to CASTVVPSGYGYTF.

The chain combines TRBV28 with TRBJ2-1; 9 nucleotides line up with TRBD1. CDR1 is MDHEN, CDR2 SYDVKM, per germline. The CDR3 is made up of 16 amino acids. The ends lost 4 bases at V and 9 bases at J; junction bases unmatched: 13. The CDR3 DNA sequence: TGTGCCAGCAGTTGCCCAACGGGACAGGGTGAGAGTGAGCAGTTCTTC. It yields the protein CASSCPTGQGESEQFF.

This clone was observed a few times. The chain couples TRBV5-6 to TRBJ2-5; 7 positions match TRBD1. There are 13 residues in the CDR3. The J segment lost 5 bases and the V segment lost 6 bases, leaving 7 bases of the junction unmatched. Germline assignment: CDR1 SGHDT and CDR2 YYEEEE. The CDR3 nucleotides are TGTGCCAGCACTCGACAGGGAGTGGAGACCCAGTACTTC. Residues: CASTRQGVETQYF.

In DNA form, the CDR3 reads TGTGCCAGCAGCCCCCCTCGACAGGGAGGTACCCAGTACTTC. Translating gives CASSPPRQGGTQYF. The J gene is TRBJ2-5, the V gene TRBV7-2; maybe TRBD1 (7 bases). The ends were cut back, 5 bases at V and 8 bases at J, with 18 bases in the middle. The CDR3 loop spans 14 amino acids. Germline-derived CDR1 and CDR2 are SGHTA and FQGNSA.

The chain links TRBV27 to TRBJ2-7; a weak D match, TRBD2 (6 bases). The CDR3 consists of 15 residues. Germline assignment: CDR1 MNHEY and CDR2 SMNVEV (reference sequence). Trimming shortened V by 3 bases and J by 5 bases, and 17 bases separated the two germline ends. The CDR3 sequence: CASSFSRPGLHEQYF. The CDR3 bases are TGTGCCAGCAGTTTTTCTCGACCGGGACTGCACGAGCAGTACTTC.

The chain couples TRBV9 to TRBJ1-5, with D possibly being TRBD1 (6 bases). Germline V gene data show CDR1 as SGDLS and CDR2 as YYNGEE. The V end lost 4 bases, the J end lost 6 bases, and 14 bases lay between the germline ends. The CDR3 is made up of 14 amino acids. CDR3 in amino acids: CASSPEGGAQPQHF. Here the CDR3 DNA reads TGTGCCAGCAGCCCAGAGGGGGGGGCTCAGCCCCAGCATTTT. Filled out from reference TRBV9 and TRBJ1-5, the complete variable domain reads DSGVTQTPKHLITATGQRVTLRCSPRSGDLSVYWYQQSLDQGLQFLIQYYNGEERAKGNILERFSAQQFPDLHSELNLSSLELGDSALYFCASSPEGGAQPQHFGDGTRLSIL.

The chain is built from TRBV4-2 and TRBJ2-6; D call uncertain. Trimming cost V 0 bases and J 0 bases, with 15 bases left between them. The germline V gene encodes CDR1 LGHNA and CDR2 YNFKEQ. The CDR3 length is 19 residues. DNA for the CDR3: TGTGCCAGCAGCCAAGATAGAGGCCGCTTAGTCTCTGGGGCCAACGTCCTGACTTTC. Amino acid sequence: CASSQDRGRLVSGANVLTF.

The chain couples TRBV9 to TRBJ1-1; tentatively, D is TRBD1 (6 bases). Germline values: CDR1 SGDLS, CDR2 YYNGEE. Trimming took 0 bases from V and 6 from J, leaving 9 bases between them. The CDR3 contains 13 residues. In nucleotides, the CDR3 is TGTGCCAGCAGCGTAGTAGCAGGGGCTGAAGCTTTCTTT. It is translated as CASSVVAGAEAFF.

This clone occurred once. The CDR3 DNA is TGTGCCAGCAGCCAAAGTAGCGGGGTATCACAAGAGACCCAGTACTTC. This gives the protein CASSQSSGVSQETQYF. The chain links TRBV3-1 (or the pseudogene TRBV3-2) to TRBJ2-5; the match to TRBD2 covers 8 bases. This CDR3 is 16 amino acids long. The germline V gene encodes CDR1 LGHDT and CDR2 YNNKEL (reference sequence). V trimming: 2 bases; J trimming: 2 bases; junction bases outside the gene matches: 7.

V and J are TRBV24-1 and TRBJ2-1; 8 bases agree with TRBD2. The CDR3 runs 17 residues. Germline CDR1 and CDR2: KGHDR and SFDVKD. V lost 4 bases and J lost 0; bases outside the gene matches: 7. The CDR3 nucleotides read TGTGCCACCAGTGACCCCATAGCGGGGACCTCCTACAATGAGCAGTTCTTC. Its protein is CATSDPIAGTSYNEQFF.

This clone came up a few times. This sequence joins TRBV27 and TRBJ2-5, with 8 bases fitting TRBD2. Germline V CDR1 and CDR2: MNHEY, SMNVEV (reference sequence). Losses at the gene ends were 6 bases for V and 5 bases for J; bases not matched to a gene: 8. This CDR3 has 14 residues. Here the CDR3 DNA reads TGTGCCAGCAGGGGGTCCGGGAGGGGGGAGACCCAGTACTTC. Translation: CASRGSGRGETQYF.

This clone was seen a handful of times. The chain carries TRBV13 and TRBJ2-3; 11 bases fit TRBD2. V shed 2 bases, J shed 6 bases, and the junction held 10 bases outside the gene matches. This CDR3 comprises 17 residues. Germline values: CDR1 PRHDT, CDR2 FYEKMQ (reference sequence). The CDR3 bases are TGTGCCAGCAGCTTAAGACTAGCGGGGCGTAGACGGGATACGCAGTATTTT. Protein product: CASSLRLAGRRRDTQYF.

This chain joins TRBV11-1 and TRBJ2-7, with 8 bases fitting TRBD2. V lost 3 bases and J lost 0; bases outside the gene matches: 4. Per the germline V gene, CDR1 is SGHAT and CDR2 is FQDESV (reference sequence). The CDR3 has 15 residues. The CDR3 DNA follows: TGTGCCAGCAGCTTGTCCGGGACTAGCTCCTACGAGCAGTACTTC. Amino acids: CASSLSGTSSYEQYF. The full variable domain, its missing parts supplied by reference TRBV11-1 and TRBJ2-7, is EAEVAQSPRYKITEKSQAVAFWCDPISGHATLYWYRQILGQGPELLVQFQDESVVDDSQLPKDRFSAERLKGVDSTLKIQPAELGDSAMYLCASSLSGTSSYEQYFGPGTRLTVT.